This T cell receptor (beta chain) comes out of a study of blood T cell repertoires in COVID-19. Background on the study: Two negative PCRs, clearance, or symptom resolution were required of recovered Cohort 3 donors. Sources were T cells, B-cell-depleted T cells, or PBMCs; the material itself was cDNA or gDNA.

The CDR3 length is 15 residues. Trimming cost V 4 bases and J 10 bases; bases outside gene matches: 6. The V gene's germline CDR1 is MNHEY and CDR2 SVGAGI. In the original analysis: Counts of nucleated cells, estimated from reference gene primer amplification, were obtained. Clones were sequenced by immunoSEQ multiplex PCR, and TCRdb holds only the in-frame ones, with some missing. D and trimming were read from the DNA, whereas the V and J calls and clone size are those reported in that table. The sample lists over 110,000 clones; about 87% were seen once. Everyone who took part was roughly 18 to 89 years old, and they came from 24 US areas.

The chain joins TRBV6-5 to TRBJ1-6; 11 nucleotides align to TRBD1. Sequencing used PBMCs or T cells enriched from blood (not recorded which). The source of this sequence is a man between 50 and 59 years old in a cohort exposed to, infected with or recovered from COVID-19 (not recorded which). CDR3 coding DNA: TGTGCCAGCAGTTGGGGACAGGGGGTTGAATCACCCCTCCACTTT. Residues: CASSWGQGVESPLHF.